The 17 T cell receptor beta chains below all came from one sample that was sequenced in a study of patients and donors after allogeneic stem cell transplantation. TCRdb re-called the RT-PCR reads through MiXCR, storing one row per CDR3 protein. This sample carries a few hundred thousand distinct CDR3 sequences, 38% of them seen once, and the ten largest clones take roughly 12%. Sequencing was done on a sample of blood, either unsorted or a sorted T cell fraction (not recorded which). All receptors derive from a human donor who was either an allogeneic HSCT recipient or a stem cell or donor lymphocyte infusion donor (not recorded which). It is not recorded whose cells these are; they may come from a transplant donor.

The J gene is TRBJ2-1, the V gene TRBV28; the match to TRBD1 covers 7 bases. This CDR3 has 16 amino acids. Germline CDR1 and CDR2: MDHEN and SYDVKM. V shed 7 bases and J 0 bases; nucleotides not matched to a gene: 9. The CDR3: CASNHRGPFSYNEQFF. In DNA, the CDR3 is TGTGCCAGCAACCACAGGGGACCCTTCTCCTACAATGAGCAGTTCTTC.

V gene TRBV4-1 combines with J gene TRBJ2-1, with no clear D. CDR1 and CDR2 (germline): MGHRA, YSYEKL. This CDR3 comprises 13 residues. The V gene lost 2 bases and the J gene lost 7 bases, with 9 bases spanning the gap. CDR3 DNA sequence: TGCGCCAGCAGCCAACTTTCGCCAAATGAGCAGTTCTTC. It is translated as CASSQLSPNEQFF.

This chain joins TRBV7-2 and TRBJ1-2; TRBD1 agrees at 9 bases. CDR1 is SGHTA, CDR2 FQGNSA, per germline. The CDR3 consists of 15 residues. V was pared by 3 bases and J by 8 bases, with 10 bases of the junction left unmatched. CDR3 region: CASSLGPGTGKGYTF. DNA for the CDR3: TGTGCCAGCAGCTTGGGTCCCGGGACAGGGAAAGGCTACACCTTC.

This clonotype has more than one count but fewer than ten. The V and J genes are TRBV12-3 or TRBV12-4 and TRBJ1-4; tentatively, D is TRBD1 (6 bases). The CDR3 extends over 14 amino acids. Deletions cut 6 bases from V and 1 base from J, with 9 bases between. CDR3 amino acids: CASRHRETNEKLFF. In nucleotides, the CDR3 is TGTGCCAGCAGGCACAGGGAAACTAATGAAAAACTGTTTTTT.

The gene calls are TRBV6-1 and TRBJ1-1; D uncertain. V lost 1 base and J 7 bases, leaving 10 bases between the germline ends. Per the germline V gene, CDR1 is MNHNS and CDR2 is SASEGT. The CDR3 runs to 13 residues. The CDR3 bases are TGTGCCAGCAGTGAAGTTGGAGGGTTTGAAGCTTTCTTT. This translates into CASSEVGGFEAFF.

This clonotype was seen only a few times. V usage is TRBV12-3 or TRBV12-4 and J usage is TRBJ1-1, with D perhaps matching TRBD1 (5 bases). The V end lost 7 bases, the J end lost 1 base, and 16 bases lay between the germline ends. The CDR3 contains 15 residues. CDR3 in DNA: TGTGCCAGCACCCTGACAGTCATGGGGAACACTGAAGCTTTCTTT. Residues: CASTLTVMGNTEAFF.

The chain joins TRBV12-3 or TRBV12-4 to TRBJ2-1; TRBD2 aligns across 10 bases. CDR3 size: 16 residues. V was clipped by 1 base and J by 9 bases; unmatched bases: 9. The CDR3 DNA is TGTGCCAGCAGTTTAGAGTTTGCACTAGCGGGGCTTGAGCAGTTCTTC. As protein: CASSLEFALAGLEQFF.

The V and J genes are TRBV20-1 and TRBJ2-7; D tentatively fits TRBD1 or TRBD2 (5 bases each). This CDR3 is 13 amino acids long. Germline V CDR1 and CDR2: DFQATT, SNEGSKA (reference sequence). Trimming stripped 1 base from V and 0 bases from J, with 7 bases between. Written as DNA, the CDR3 is TGCAGTGCTAGAGGGGACCTCTCCTACGAGCAGTACTTC. It specifies CSARGDLSYEQYF.

The chain recombines TRBV27 with TRBJ2-1; 9 bases align to TRBD1. This CDR3 spans 13 amino acids. With 6 bases clipped from V and 8 bases from J, the junction kept 5 bases outside the gene matches. Germline values: CDR1 MNHEY, CDR2 SMNVEV (reference sequence). CDR3 DNA: TGTGCCAGCAGCTCGGACAGGGGTTATGAGCAGTTCTTC. Protein: CASSSDRGYEQFF.

This clonotype has a handful of counts. The chain recombines TRBV5-6 with TRBJ2-5; TRBD2 agrees at 11 bases. The length of the CDR3 is 15 residues. The V segment lost 4 bases and the J segment 6 bases; nucleotides outside the gene matches: 8. In germline, CDR1 is SGHDT, CDR2 YYEEEE. In DNA form, the CDR3 reads TGTGCCAGCAGCCCTGGGACTAGCGGTACAAAGACCCAGTACTTC. It encodes CASSPGTSGTKTQYF.

The genes are TRBV7-2 and TRBJ2-3; TRBD1 or TRBD2 may be the D gene (5 bases each). The CDR3 contains 14 residues. V gave up 1 base and J gave up 6 bases, with 11 bases separating them. Germline V gives CDR1 SGHTA, CDR2 FQGNSA. CDR3 sequence reads: CASSLVRGADTQYF. As DNA, the CDR3 is TGTGCCAGCAGCTTAGTAAGAGGGGCCGATACGCAGTATTTT.

The chain links TRBV4-1 to TRBJ1-4, with D perhaps matching TRBD1 (6 bases). In germline, CDR1 is MGHRA, CDR2 YSYEKL. V was clipped by 5 bases and J by 5 bases, with 18 bases between them. CDR3 size: 16 residues. CDR3 amino acids: CASSFPSGQGNEKLFF. The CDR3 DNA sequence: TGCGCCAGCAGCTTCCCCTCCGGGCAGGGGAATGAAAAACTGTTTTTT.

V and J are TRBV6-5 and TRBJ1-1; the D gene is possibly TRBD1 (6 bases). Germline CDR1 is MNHEY and CDR2 is SVGAGI. The germline V and J ends were trimmed by 5 bases and 0 bases, with 7 bases remaining between them. The CDR3 loop spans 13 amino acids. The DNA of the CDR3 is TGTGCCAGCAGTGGACAGATGAACACTGAAGCTTTCTTT. Amino acid sequence: CASSGQMNTEAFF.

In its sample, this clonotype was seen many times. At one end, the junction sequence differs from germline, possibly due to a read error. The chain is built from TRBV5-1 and TRBJ1-1; D not certain. The germline CDR1 and CDR2 sequences are SGHRS and YFSETQ. The CDR3 spans 13 residues. Here the CDR3 reads CASSLQENTEAFF. The CDR3 nucleotides are TGTGCCAGCAGCTTACAAGAGAACACTGAAGCTTTCTTT.

This clonotype was detected only a few times. The V call is TRBV21-1, the J call TRBJ1-2. TRBV21-1 is termed a pseudogene. This CDR3 region has 19 residues. The CDR3 reads CASSKWGVRRSPVHYGYTF. The CDR3 DNA reads as TGTGCCAGCAGCAAATGGGGGGTCAGGAGGTCCCCCGTTCACTATGGCTACACCTTC.

The rearrangement links TRBV27 to TRBJ1-5; D is undetermined. The CDR3 consists of 14 residues. Per the germline V gene, CDR1 is MNHEY and CDR2 is SMNVEV (reference sequence). Trimming removed 6 bases from V and 7 bases from J, with 16 bases in between. The CDR3 sequence is CASSQRGVGQPQHF. For the CDR3, the DNA is TGTGCCAGCAGCCAACGCGGTGTAGGGCAGCCCCAGCATTTT.

The chain is built from TRBV4-3 and TRBJ1-1; 9 bases map to TRBD1. The germline gives CDR1 LGHNA, CDR2 YSLEER. This CDR3 region has 17 residues. J was trimmed by 5 bases and V by 4 bases; bases with no gene match: 14. CDR3 sequence: CASSPSGTGKGGTEAFF. In nucleotides, the CDR3 is TGCGCCAGCAGCCCATCCGGGACAGGGAAGGGGGGTACTGAAGCTTTCTTT.